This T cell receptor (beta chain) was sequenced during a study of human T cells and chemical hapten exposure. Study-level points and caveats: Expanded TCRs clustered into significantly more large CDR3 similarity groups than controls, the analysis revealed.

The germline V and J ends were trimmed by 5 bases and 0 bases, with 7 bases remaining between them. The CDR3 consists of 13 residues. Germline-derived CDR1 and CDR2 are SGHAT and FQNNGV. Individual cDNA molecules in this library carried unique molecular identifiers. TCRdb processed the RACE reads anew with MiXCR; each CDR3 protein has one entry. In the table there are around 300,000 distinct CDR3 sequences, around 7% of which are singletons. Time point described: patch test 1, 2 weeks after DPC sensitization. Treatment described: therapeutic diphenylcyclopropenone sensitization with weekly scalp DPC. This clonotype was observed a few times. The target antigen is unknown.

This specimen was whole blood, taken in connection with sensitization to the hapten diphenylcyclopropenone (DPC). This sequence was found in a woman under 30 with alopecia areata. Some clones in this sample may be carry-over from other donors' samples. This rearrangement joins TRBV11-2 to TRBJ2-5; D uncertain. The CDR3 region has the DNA TGTGCCAGCAGCCCTGACAACCAAGAGACCCAGTACTTC. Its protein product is CASSPDNQETQYF.